Presented here are 29 T cell receptor beta chains from one specimen sequenced in a study of CD8+CD57+ T cells in acquired aplastic anemia. Genomic DNA templated the TCR beta VDJ and CDR3 profiling. Via MiXCR, TCRdb re-called the reads, giving one row per CDR3 protein. The sample has about 40,000 distinct CDR3 sequences, 60% to 80% seen once; the top ten hold roughly 65%. All sequencing subjects had displayed CD8+CD57+ cell expansion on flow cytometry. The sample comprised sorted CD4+, CD8+, or CD8+CD57+ T cells (not recorded which) from PBMCs. Receptor source: a human donor with aplastic anemia.

The table lists this clonotype with many counts. The chain combines TRBV9 with TRBJ2-5, with D tentatively TRBD1 (5 bases). Per germline, CDR1 SGDLS and CDR2 YYNGEE. This CDR3 region has 13 residues. Deletions cut 4 bases from V and 4 bases from J, with 11 bases between. CDR3 protein: CASSPPTGETQYF. The CDR3 region has the DNA TGTGCCAGCAGCCCCCCCACAGGAGAGACCCAGTACTTC.

V gene TRBV2 combines with J gene TRBJ1-2; D remains unclear. Germline V lookup: CDR1 SNHLY, CDR2 FYNNEI. Trimming took off 3 bases at V and 0 bases at J, with 11 bases between the two ends. The CDR3 runs to 15 residues. The CDR3 sequence is CASSDGVATNYGYTF. CDR3 in DNA: TGTGCCAGCAGTGACGGGGTGGCCACTAACTATGGCTACACCTTC.

Many counts were recorded for this clonotype. V and J are TRBV2 and TRBJ2-3; TRBD2 might be the D (7 bases). CDR1 SNHLY and CDR2 FYNNEI come from the germline V gene. Trimming left V 7 bases short and J 4 bases short, with 21 bases between. The CDR3 is 16 amino acids. This CDR3 reads CASTAGAGQLADTQYF. CDR3 DNA: TGTGCCAGCACCGCGGGGGCGGGTCAGTTGGCAGATACGCAGTATTTT.

The rearrangement uses TRBV25-1 and TRBJ2-7; 14 bases are a match to TRBD2. This CDR3 spans 16 amino acids. Germline V gives CDR1 MGHDK, CDR2 SYGVNS. The V gene end was trimmed by 2 bases and the J gene end by 6 bases; junction bases not matched to a gene: 6. CDR3 loop: CASSEVGLAGGSEQYF. CDR3 sequence (DNA): TGTGCCAGCAGTGAAGTCGGACTAGCGGGAGGTTCCGAGCAGTACTTC.

This chain joins TRBV10-2 and TRBJ2-7, with D perhaps matching TRBD2 (5 bases). With 2 bases removed from V and 2 bases from J, the gap between germline ends came to 13 bases. The V gene's germline CDR1 is WSHSY and CDR2 SAAADI. This CDR3 region has 15 residues. The CDR3 region has the DNA TGCGCCAGCAGTGAGCCGCCTAGCCATACCTACGAGCAGTACTTC. The encoded protein is CASSEPPSHTYEQYF.

This clonotype occurred a few times. V gene TRBV28 combines with J gene TRBJ2-2; D is ambiguous. Germline values: CDR1 MDHEN, CDR2 SYDVKM. Trimming took 6 bases from V and 4 from J, leaving 15 bases between them. The CDR3 is 15 amino acids. DNA of the CDR3: TGTGCCAGCAGCCTAGAGATCGGGCTCACCGGGGAGCTGTTTTTT. It yields the protein CASSLEIGLTGELFF.

The chain is built from TRBV4-1 and TRBJ2-5, with TRBD1 identical over 8 bases. The V and J ends lost 2 bases and 0 bases, in that order; junction bases with no gene match: 2. CDR1 MGHRA and CDR2 YSYEKL come from the germline V gene. CDR3 length: 15 amino acids. DNA for the CDR3: TGCGCCAGCAGCCAACGGACAGGGAACCAAGAGACCCAGTACTTC. Encoded protein: CASSQRTGNQETQYF.

The J gene is TRBJ1-1, the V gene TRBV19; TRBD1 is a possible D gene (5 bases). Per germline, CDR1 LNHDA and CDR2 SQIVND (reference sequence). V lost 3 bases and J lost 0, with 11 bases in between. This CDR3 contains 15 residues. CDR3 protein: CASSMGGVMNTEAFF. CDR3 in DNA: TGTGCCAGTAGTATGGGGGGAGTTATGAACACTGAAGCTTTCTTT.

This chain links TRBV29-1 with TRBJ2-1, with D perhaps TRBD1 (5 bases). V was clipped by 7 bases and J by 4 bases, with 8 bases between them. Per the germline V gene, CDR1 is SQVTM and CDR2 is ANQGSEA. The CDR3 contains 11 residues. CDR3 DNA: TGCAGCGCTGGGGCTTACAATGAGCAGTTCTTC. The encoded protein is CSAGAYNEQFF.

This chain connects TRBV19 to TRBJ2-5; D gene uncertain. Germline lookup yields CDR1 LNHDA and CDR2 SQIVND (reference sequence). The CDR3 contains 12 residues. Trimming pared 5 bases from V and 9 bases from J, leaving 13 bases between. The CDR3 protein is CASSVQDQPQYF. CDR3 DNA sequence: TGTGCCAGTAGTGTGCAGGATCAGCCCCAGTACTTC.

The chain combines TRBV7-3 with TRBJ1-2; D gene unclear. V dropped 8 bases and J dropped 1 base, with 11 bases sitting between them. Germline V CDR1 and CDR2: SGHTA, FQGTGA. The CDR3 totals 13 residues. CDR3 coding DNA: TGTGCCAGCGCTCAGGACCGTAACTATGGCTACACCTTC. This translates into CASAQDRNYGYTF.

V and J are TRBV15 and TRBJ2-7; tentative D call: TRBD2 (5 bases). V lost 5 bases and J lost 1, with 9 bases in between. CDR1 is LNHNV and CDR2 is YYDKDF in the germline V gene (reference sequence). The CDR3 consists of 13 residues. The CDR3 protein is CATSEGTSYEQYF. CDR3 DNA: TGTGCCACCAGCGAGGGAACATCCTACGAGCAGTACTTC.

This chain uses TRBV20-1 with TRBJ1-4; no definite D call. The CDR3 runs to 14 residues. Germline values: CDR1 DFQATT, CDR2 SNEGSKA (reference sequence). V lost 5 bases and J 8 bases, leaving 18 bases between the germline ends. Written as DNA, the CDR3 is TGCAGTGCTGGAGCAACGACCTATAACGAAAAACTGTTTTTT. Its protein product is CSAGATTYNEKLFF.

This sequence joins TRBV19 and TRBJ1-2; TRBD1 is a possible D gene (5 bases). V lost 4 bases and J lost 5, with 11 bases in between. The CDR3 extends over 13 amino acids. Germline-derived CDR1 and CDR2 are LNHDA and SQIVND (reference sequence). The CDR3 coding sequence is TGTGCCAGTAGTACAGCGGCAGGGTATGGCTACACCTTC. It yields the protein CASSTAAGYGYTF.

The chain is built from TRBV30 and TRBJ2-5; weak D call: TRBD2 (7 bases). Trimming removed 0 bases at V and 2 bases at J, with 25 bases between. In germline, CDR1 is GTSNPN, CDR2 SVGIG (reference sequence). This CDR3 comprises 19 residues. The CDR3 sequence: CAWSVVHGGPRGRQETQYF. In DNA form, the CDR3 reads TGTGCCTGGAGTGTAGTCCACGGGGGGCCTAGGGGTCGGCAAGAGACCCAGTACTTC.

The rearrangement uses TRBV7-2 and TRBJ2-7; D could derive from TRBD1 or TRBD2 (5 bases each). V dropped 5 bases and J dropped 2 bases, with 16 bases sitting between them. Germline V gene data show CDR1 as SGHTA and CDR2 as FQGNSA. The CDR3 has 15 residues. The CDR3 DNA reads TGTGCCAGCAGCAGCAAAACCGGGACGGCCTACGAGCAGTACTTC. As protein: CASSSKTGTAYEQYF. The full variable domain, with the rest looked up from reference TRBV7-2 and TRBJ2-7, is GAGVSQSPSNKVTEKGKDVELRCDPISGHTALYWYRQSLGQGLEFLIYFQGNSAPDKSGLPSDRFSAERTGGSVSTLTIQRTQQEDSAVYLCASSSKTGTAYEQYFGPGTRLTVT.

The gene calls are TRBV2 and TRBJ2-5; D is possibly TRBD2 (5 bases). The V gene lost 4 bases and the J gene lost 5 bases, with 5 bases spanning the gap. This CDR3 spans 11 amino acids. The germline CDR1 and CDR2 sequences are SNHLY and FYNNEI. The CDR3 coding sequence is TGTGCCAGCAGTGGGGAGGAGACCCAGTACTTC. It translates to CASSGEETQYF.

Sample share makes this clonotype medium-sized. The rearrangement uses TRBV10-2 and TRBJ1-5; D possibly corresponds to TRBD1 (5 bases). Germline CDR1 is WSHSY and CDR2 is SAAADI. CDR3 length equals 15 residues. Trimming took 3 bases from V and 5 from J, leaving 14 bases between them. The CDR3 protein is CASSEFWGGDQPQHF. CDR3 DNA: TGCGCCAGCAGTGAATTCTGGGGGGGGGATCAGCCCCAGCATTTT.

The chain combines TRBV30 with TRBJ1-1; the D is unclear. Trimming left V 0 bases short and J 3 bases short, with 5 bases between. Per germline, CDR1 GTSNPN and CDR2 SVGIG (reference sequence). The CDR3 contains 12 residues. The CDR3 nucleotides read TGTGCCTGGAGTGTACGCTACACTGAAGCTTTCTTT. As protein: CAWSVRYTEAFF.

By share of the sample, this clonotype is medium-sized. The chain is built from TRBV7-6 and TRBJ1-4; possible D gene TRBD1, 6 bases. V lost 1 base and J lost 7, with 16 bases in between. The germline CDR1 and CDR2 sequences are SGHVS and FNYEAQ. This CDR3 is built from 16 residues. Written as DNA, the CDR3 is TGTGCCAGCAGCTTAGGGGGTGGGGGCTTCGGTGAAAAACTGTTTTTT. Its protein is CASSLGGGGFGEKLFF.

A remark on this clonotype: One end of the junction is discordant with germline, which a read error may explain. The rearrangement links TRBV15 to TRBJ2-5, with 7 bases matching TRBD1. Germline V gene data show CDR1 as LNHNV and CDR2 as YYDKDF (reference sequence). The CDR3 contains 14 residues. CDR3 amino acids: CATRGIGGGETQYF. CDR3 DNA: TGTGCCACCAGGGGGATAGGGGGCGGAGAGACTCAGTACTTC.

Of note for this clonotype: The conserved closing phenylalanine or tryptophan is absent in this CDR3, likely reflecting a read error. The chain is built from TRBV29-1 and TRBJ2-1, with 9 bases identical to TRBD2. The CDR3 loop spans 15 amino acids. In germline, CDR1 is SQVTM, CDR2 ANQGSEA. This CDR3 is CSVEGPGLAYNEQFL. CDR3 bases: TGCAGCGTCGAAGGTCCGGGACTAGCTTACAATGAGCAGTTCCTC.

This clonotype was picked up one time. The chain links TRBV3-1 to TRBJ2-7; D is unresolved. Germline CDR1 and CDR2: LGHDT and YNNKEL (reference sequence). The V gene lost 1 base and the J gene lost 5 bases, with 21 bases spanning the gap. CDR3 size: 17 residues. The CDR3 DNA follows: TGTGCCAGCAGCCAAGGCAAGGCCCTGAAAGCAACGAACGAGCAGTACTTC. This gives the protein CASSQGKALKATNEQYF.

This chain connects TRBV6-1 to TRBJ2-5, with TRBD2 identical over 10 bases. V lost 5 bases and J lost 0; bases outside the gene matches: 3. Germline CDR1 is MNHNS and CDR2 is SASEGT. CDR3 length equals 15 residues. The CDR3, as DNA: TGTGCCAGCAGTAGGACTAGCGGATACCAAGAGACCCAGTACTTC. Translated: CASSRTSGYQETQYF.

The rearrangement joins TRBV29-1 to TRBJ2-7, with no clear D. With 4 bases removed from V and 6 bases from J, the gap between germline ends came to 22 bases. Germline loops: CDR1 SQVTM, CDR2 ANQGSEA. CDR3 length equals 15 residues. The CDR3 bases are TGCAGCGTTGCCGTGCCTCGGCCGCAGGAAGTCGAGCAGTACTTC. Its translation: CSVAVPRPQEVEQYF.

Ten or more counts support this clonotype. DNA of the CDR3: TGTGCCAGCAGCCTCCGGGGGGGGGCCTTACGGGGCCTCAATGAGCAGTTCTTC. Protein product: CASSLRGGALRGLNEQFF. The V call is TRBV12-3 or TRBV12-4, the J call TRBJ2-1; the match to TRBD2 covers 8 bases. The CDR3 is 18 residues long. The trim removed 6 bases at V and 6 bases at J, leaving 19 bases unmatched.

The V gene is TRBV29-1, the J gene TRBJ2-1; D is ambiguous. V was cut by 4 bases and J by 5 bases, with 9 bases left in between. Per germline, CDR1 SQVTM and CDR2 ANQGSEA. The CDR3 runs 12 residues. The CDR3 nucleotides read TGCAGCGTTGGTCTTAGACACAATGAGCAGTTCTTC. Encoded protein: CSVGLRHNEQFF.

V usage is TRBV14 and J usage is TRBJ1-2; D is ambiguous. The V gene's germline CDR1 is SGHDN and CDR2 FVKESK. Trimming shortened V by 0 bases and J by 6 bases, and 8 bases separated the two germline ends. CDR3 length: 13 residues. CDR3 sequence (DNA): TGTGCCAGCAGCCAAGAGTGGACCGATGGCTACACCTTC. This sequence encodes CASSQEWTDGYTF.

In this sample, this clonotype is medium-sized. The rearrangement links TRBV7-8 to TRBJ2-3; D gene ambiguous. V lost 5 bases, J lost 9 bases, and 12 bases lay in between. Looked up from germline, CDR1 is SGHVS and CDR2 is FQNEAQ. This CDR3 spans 12 amino acids. CDR3 nucleotides: TGTGCCAGCAGCCTCCCCCCCTGGACGCAGTATTTT. It specifies CASSLPPWTQYF.